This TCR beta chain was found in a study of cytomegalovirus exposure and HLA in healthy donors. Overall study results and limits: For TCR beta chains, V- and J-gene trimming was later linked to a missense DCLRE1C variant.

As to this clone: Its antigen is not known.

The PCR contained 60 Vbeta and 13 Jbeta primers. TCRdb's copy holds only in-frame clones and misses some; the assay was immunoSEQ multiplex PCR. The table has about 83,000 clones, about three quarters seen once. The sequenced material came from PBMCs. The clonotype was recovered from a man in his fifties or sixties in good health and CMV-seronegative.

Here the CDR3 reads CASSLDGNYYEQFF. CDR3 in DNA: TGCGCCAGCAGCTTGGACGGGAACTATTATGAGCAGTTCTTC. The V call is TRBV5-1, the J call TRBJ2-1, with D possibly being TRBD2 (5 bases). CDR1 is SGHRS and CDR2 is YFSETQ in the germline V gene. Trimming removed 0 bases at V and 8 bases at J, with 12 bases between. The CDR3 spans 14 residues.